One T cell receptor (beta chain) is described in this entry. As processed by the authors: It was from reference gene primer amplification that nucleated cell counts were estimated. Sequencing used immunoSEQ multiplex PCR; TCRdb keeps in-frame clones, though not all of them. V, J and clone size are those of that table, while D and trimming were read from the DNA. The data show about 99,000 clones, 70% to 90% seen once. The data stem from a study of blood T cell repertoires in COVID-19. Overall study: There were acute and convalescent COVID-19 samples, and they came from the United States, Italy and Spain. In each case, the material was cDNA or gDNA derived from T cells, B-cell-depleted T cells, or PBMCs.

CDR1 MGHRA and CDR2 YSYEKL come from the germline V gene. The V and J ends lost 0 bases and 8 bases, in that order; junction bases with no gene match: 4. The CDR3 is made up of 15 amino acids. The material sequenced was peripheral blood. The chain joins TRBV4-1 to TRBJ2-1; 10 positions agree with TRBD1. The TCR comes from a human donor in a cohort sampled during active COVID-19. The CDR3 loop is CASSQEGQGSYEQFF. As DNA, the CDR3 is TGCGCCAGCAGCCAAGAGGGACAGGGGTCCTATGAGCAGTTCTTC.